The 26 T cell receptor beta chains listed next were all sequenced from one sample in a study of shared clonotypes between healthy human individuals. Assay: immunoSEQ multiplex PCR; the TCRdb copy retains only in-frame clones and omits some. Of 300,000 to 400,000 clones listed, 73% are singletons. The sample taken for sequencing was memory CD4+ T cells sorted from blood. As to subset: CD45RA-negative fraction. These receptors were collected from a man aged 25-45 years in good health.

This clone was observed many times. J is TRBJ1-4 and V is TRBV28; 10 positions agree with TRBD1. Germline V gives CDR1 MDHEN, CDR2 SYDVKM. The CDR3 length is 14 residues. Trimming at V came to 5 bases and at J to 6 bases, leaving 3 bases not matched to a gene. DNA of the CDR3: TGTGCCAGCAGTCCGACAGGGGGCGATGAAAAACTGTTTTTT. Translated: CASSPTGGDEKLFF. Based on the CDR3 plus reference TRBV28 and TRBJ1-4, the full variable domain is DVKVTQSSRYLVKRTGEKVFLECVQDMDHENMFWYRQDPGLGLRLIYFSYDVKMKEKGDIPEGYSVSREKKERFSLILESASTNQTSMYLCASSPTGGDEKLFFGSGTQLSVL.

CDR3 amino acids: CASSLTGGMNTEAFF. CDR3 sequence (DNA): TGTGCCAGCAGCCTCACAGGGGGGATGAACACTGAAGCTTTCTTT. This chain links TRBV11-2 with TRBJ1-1; 8 nucleotides match TRBD1. Per the germline V gene, CDR1 is SGHAT and CDR2 is FQNNGV. V dropped 5 bases and J dropped 0; count of bases not matched to a gene: 5. This CDR3 is 15 amino acids long. Full variable domain (remainder filled in from reference TRBV11-2 and TRBJ1-1): EAGVAQSPRYKIIEKRQSVAFWCNPISGHATLYWYQQILGQGPKLLIQFQNNGVVDDSQLPKDRFSAERLKGVDSTLKIQPAKLEDSAVYLCASSLTGGMNTEAFFGQGTRLTVV.

The genes are TRBV5-6 and TRBJ2-7; 11 bases match TRBD2. Germline V CDR1 and CDR2: SGHDT, YYEEEE. The V gene end was trimmed by 0 bases and the J gene end by 3 bases; junction bases not matched to a gene: 2. This CDR3 region has 15 residues. The DNA of the CDR3 is TGTGCCAGCAGCTTGGGGACTAGCGGGCGCTACGAGCAGTACTTC. This codes for CASSLGTSGRYEQYF.

V is TRBV14 and J is TRBJ1-1; no clear D. Germline assignment: CDR1 SGHDN and CDR2 FVKESK. The ends were cut back, 1 base at V and 4 bases at J, with 7 bases in the middle. The CDR3 runs 13 residues. The CDR3: CASSQGITTEAFF. The CDR3 DNA reads TGTGCCAGCAGCCAAGGGATAACCACTGAAGCTTTCTTT.

This chain uses TRBV10-1 with TRBJ2-3; no firm D call. CDR3 length: 17 amino acids. CDR1 and CDR2 from the germline V gene are WNHNN and SYGVQD (reference sequence). Deletions cut 0 bases from V and 3 bases from J, with 16 bases between. CDR3 DNA sequence: TGCGCCAGCAGTGAGTCGACTCCGGATGGGTGGACAGATACGCAGTATTTT. This sequence encodes CASSESTPDGWTDTQYF.

Notes on this clone: Mismatch with germline at one junction end may stem from a read error. The chain has TRBV6-9 and TRBJ2-3, with a weak D call TRBD2 (6 bases). The CDR3 has 15 amino acids. From germline, CDR1 is MNHGY and CDR2 SVAAGI. The CDR3 region has the DNA TGTGTCAGCAGTTACCGGGGACTGATTACAGATACGCAGTATTTT. Protein product: CVSSYRGLITDTQYF.

V and J are TRBV15 and TRBJ2-3, with 7 bases lining up with TRBD2. CDR1 is LNHNV, CDR2 YYDKDF, per germline (reference sequence). Germline trimming cut 2 bases from V and 8 bases from J; bases unmatched to any gene: 7. This CDR3 is 14 amino acids long. CDR3 in amino acids: CATSRIPSGGTQYF. The CDR3 coding sequence is TGTGCCACCAGCAGAATACCCTCGGGGGGTACGCAGTATTTT.

This chain uses TRBV19 with TRBJ2-7, with 11 bases aligning to TRBD2. The CDR3 spans 16 residues. Germline V lookup: CDR1 LNHDA, CDR2 SQIVND (reference sequence). The V and J ends lost 6 bases and 4 bases, in that order; junction bases with no gene match: 11. The CDR3 nucleotides are TGTGCCAGTAGCCCGGGACTAGCGGCAATAGCTTACGAGCAGTACTTC. Translated: CASSPGLAAIAYEQYF.

This clone was seen a single time. CDR3 DNA: TGCGCCAGCAGCCCCACGGTTAGCTCCTACGAGCAGTACTTC. It codes for CASSPTVSSYEQYF. The genes are TRBV5-1 and TRBJ2-7, with unresolved D. From germline, CDR1 is SGHRS and CDR2 YFSETQ. There are 14 residues in the CDR3. V lost 4 bases to trimming and J lost 0 bases, with 11 bases between them.

This clone was seen only a few times. V usage is TRBV9 and J usage is TRBJ2-1; D unclear. Germline CDR1 and CDR2: SGDLS and YYNGEE. The CDR3 length is 15 residues. The ends were cut back, 2 bases at V and 7 bases at J, with 16 bases in the middle. The CDR3 nucleotides read TGTGCCAGCAGCGTGGATCACACGTCAAGAAATGAGCAGTTCTTC. Protein sequence: CASSVDHTSRNEQFF. The whole variable domain, filled in from reference TRBV9 and TRBJ2-1, reads DSGVTQTPKHLITATGQRVTLRCSPRSGDLSVYWYQQSLDQGLQFLIQYYNGEERAKGNILERFSAQQFPDLHSELNLSSLELGDSALYFCASSVDHTSRNEQFFGPGTRLTVL.

This chain joins TRBV5-4 and TRBJ2-5, with D hard to call. The germline V and J ends were trimmed by 2 bases and 5 bases, with 13 bases remaining between them. CDR3 length: 14 amino acids. Germline CDR1 reads SGHNT; CDR2 reads YYREEE (reference sequence). In nucleotides, the CDR3 is TGTGCCAGCAGCTTCGCGGCCGACGGGGAGACCCAGTACTTC. Translation: CASSFAADGETQYF.

As regards this clone: Germline and junction disagree at one end, which may indicate a read error. The chain joins TRBV19 to TRBJ2-6, with 8 bases fitting TRBD1. The CDR3 contains 19 residues. Per the germline V gene, CDR1 is LNHDA and CDR2 is SQIVND (reference sequence). This chain's CDR3 is CASSIGVGQVGSRANVLTF. CDR3 coding DNA: TGTGCCAGTAGTATAGGGGTGGGACAGGTTGGCTCTAGGGCCAACGTCCTGACTTTC.

Points on this clone: A much larger clone lies a single base off, so this may be a read error. At the DNA level, this CDR3 is encoded by other sequences in the same sample as well. This chain uses TRBV2 with TRBJ2-2; the D is unclear. In germline, CDR1 is SNHLY, CDR2 FYNNEI. CDR3 length: 11 amino acids. Trimming removed 7 bases from V and 2 bases from J, with 2 bases in between. CDR3 protein: CASTNTGELFF. As DNA, the CDR3 is TGTGCCAGCACCAACACCGGGGAGCTGTTTTTT.

This sequence joins TRBV5-1 and TRBJ1-2; D might be TRBD1 (6 bases). This CDR3 contains 14 residues. Germline V lookup: CDR1 SGHRS, CDR2 YFSETQ. V was cut by 1 base and J by 6 bases, with 13 bases left in between. CDR3 nucleotides: TGCGCCAGCAGCTTGTATGGGGGCGAGAATGGCTACACCTTC. Translation: CASSLYGGENGYTF.

The J gene is TRBJ2-5, the V gene TRBV7-9; tentative D call: TRBD1 (5 bases). CDR1 and CDR2 from the germline V gene are SEHNR and FQNEAQ (reference sequence). CDR3 length: 14 amino acids. V lost 5 bases and J lost 2, with 12 bases in between. The CDR3 region is CASSPGLAQETQYF. In DNA, the CDR3 is TGTGCCAGCAGCCCAGGGTTAGCTCAAGAGACCCAGTACTTC.

CDR3: CASSLVGQGNTEAFF. In DNA form, the CDR3 reads TGCGCCAGCAGCTTGGTTGGACAGGGAAACACTGAAGCTTTCTTT. This chain links TRBV5-1 with TRBJ1-1; 8 bases agree with TRBD1. Germline CDR1 reads SGHRS; CDR2 reads YFSETQ. The V gene end was trimmed by 0 bases and the J gene end by 2 bases; junction bases not matched to a gene: 3. The CDR3 is 15 residues long.

At least ten counts were recorded for this clone. This rearrangement joins TRBV5-1 to TRBJ2-2; 9 bases are a match to TRBD1. The CDR3 loop spans 15 amino acids. The germline V gene encodes CDR1 SGHRS and CDR2 YFSETQ. V lost 4 bases and J lost 5; bases outside the gene matches: 6. CDR3 nucleotide sequence: TGCGCCAGCAGCGTACAGGGGGCGCGGACCGGGGAGCTGTTTTTT. This encodes CASSVQGARTGELFF.

This clone was observed at least ten times. The chain has TRBV5-6 and TRBJ2-5, with 9 bases matching TRBD1. Per germline, CDR1 SGHDT and CDR2 YYEEEE. This CDR3 has 15 residues. With 4 bases clipped from V and 4 bases from J, the junction kept 8 bases outside the gene matches. The chain's CDR3 is CASSPTGGGSETQYF. The CDR3 nucleotides are TGTGCCAGCAGCCCAACAGGGGGCGGCTCAGAGACCCAGTACTTC.

This clone has a single count. The V call is TRBV2, the J call TRBJ1-1; possibly TRBD1 for D (6 bases). This CDR3 has 12 amino acids. The germline V gene has CDR1 SNHLY and CDR2 FYNNEI. Trimming took 6 bases from V and 7 from J, leaving 12 bases between them. The CDR3 nucleotides are TGTGCCAGCAGCGAACAGGGAATTGAAGCTTTCTTT. This translates into CASSEQGIEAFF.

The chain couples TRBV5-5 to TRBJ2-1; 10 bases are a match to TRBD2. Germline CDR1 SGHKS, CDR2 YYEKEE (reference sequence). V gave up 7 bases and J gave up 2 bases; unmatched junction bases: 6. This CDR3 contains 15 residues. CDR3 coding DNA: TGTGCCAGCCGGCCTAGCGGGAGTCCCTACAATGAGCAGTTCTTC. Translation gives CASRPSGSPYNEQFF.

Notes on this clone: At one end, the junction sequence differs from germline, possibly due to a read error. This chain joins TRBV7-7 and TRBJ2-5; D ambiguous. This CDR3 has 13 amino acids. In germline, CDR1 is SSHAT, CDR2 FNYEAQ (reference sequence). CDR3: CASSPYLRETQYF. CDR3 in DNA: TGTGCTAGCAGCCCCTACCTCCGCGAGACCCAGTACTTC.

The chain carries TRBV6-1 and TRBJ2-5, with 8 positions matching TRBD1. J gave up 4 bases and V 2 bases, and 9 bases lay outside the gene matches. The CDR3 extends over 16 amino acids. The germline V gene encodes CDR1 MNHNS and CDR2 SASEGT. The DNA for the CDR3 is TGTGCCAGCAGTGAATTAGCCGGACAGGGAGGAGAGACCCAGTACTTC. Its translation: CASSELAGQGGETQYF.

This clone turned up a few times. The gene calls are TRBV7-2 and TRBJ1-5, with D possibly TRBD1 on 6 matching bases. Germline V gene sequence: CDR1 SGHTA, CDR2 FQGNSA. This CDR3 has 17 residues. V gave up 1 base and J gave up 4 bases, with 17 bases separating them. The CDR3 spells CASSLVPGGGANQPQHF. The CDR3 DNA follows: TGTGCCAGCAGCTTAGTCCCCGGGGGGGGCGCGAATCAGCCCCAGCATTTT. Full variable domain (missing parts from reference TRBV7-2 and TRBJ1-5): GAGVSQSPSNKVTEKGKDVELRCDPISGHTALYWYRQSLGQGLEFLIYFQGNSAPDKSGLPSDRFSAERTGGSVSTLTIQRTQQEDSAVYLCASSLVPGGGANQPQHFGDGTRLSIL.

V is TRBV6-4 and J is TRBJ2-1; 7 nucleotides line up with TRBD2. This CDR3 spans 19 amino acids. Per the germline V gene, CDR1 is MRHNA and CDR2 is SNTAGT. V lost 5 bases and J lost 3; bases outside the gene matches: 19. The CDR3, as DNA: TGTGCCAGCAGTAATCATTTTTTAGCGGCGGGAGTGGGCTACAATGAGCAGTTCTTC. It encodes CASSNHFLAAGVGYNEQFF.

This chain joins TRBV19 and TRBJ2-5; weak D call: TRBD1 (6 bases). This CDR3 region has 14 residues. The germline gives CDR1 LNHDA, CDR2 SQIVND (reference sequence). V lost 7 bases and J lost 4, with 16 bases in between. The CDR3 spells CASKRVQGGETQYF. Written as DNA, the CDR3 is TGTGCCAGTAAGAGGGTACAGGGTGGAGAGACCCAGTACTTC.

This chain links TRBV19 with TRBJ2-2; the match to TRBD2 covers 12 bases. V trimming: 4 bases; J trimming: 6 bases; junction bases outside the gene matches: 6. Germline V gives CDR1 LNHDA, CDR2 SQIVND (reference sequence). CDR3 length: 16 amino acids. In DNA, the CDR3 is TGTGCCAGTAGTAAGACTAGCGGGAGTCTCGCCGGGGAGCTGTTTTTT. It yields the protein CASSKTSGSLAGELFF.